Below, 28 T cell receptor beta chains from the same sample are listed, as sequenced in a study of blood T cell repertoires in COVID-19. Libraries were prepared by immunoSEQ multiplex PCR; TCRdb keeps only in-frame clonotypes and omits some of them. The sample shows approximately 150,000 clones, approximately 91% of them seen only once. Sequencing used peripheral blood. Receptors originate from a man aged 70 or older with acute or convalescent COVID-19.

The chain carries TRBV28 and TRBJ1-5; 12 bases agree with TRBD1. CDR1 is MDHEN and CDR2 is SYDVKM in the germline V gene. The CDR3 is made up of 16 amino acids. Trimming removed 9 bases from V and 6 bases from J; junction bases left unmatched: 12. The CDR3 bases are TGTGCCAGTCATTCGGGACAGGGGGCATCAGGTCAGCCCCAGCATTTT. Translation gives CASHSGQGASGQPQHF. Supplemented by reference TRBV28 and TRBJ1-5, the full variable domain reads DVKVTQSSRYLVKRTGEKVFLECVQDMDHENMFWYRQDPGLGLRLIYFSYDVKMKEKGDIPEGYSVSREKKERFSLILESASTNQTSMYLCASHSGQGASGQPQHFGDGTRLSIL.

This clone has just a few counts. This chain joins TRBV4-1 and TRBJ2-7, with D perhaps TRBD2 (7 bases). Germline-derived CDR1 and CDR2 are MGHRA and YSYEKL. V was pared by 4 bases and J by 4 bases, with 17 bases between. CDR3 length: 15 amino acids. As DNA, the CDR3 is TGCGCCAGCAGCCTACAGGGAGGGGTACGGTACGAGCAGTACTTC. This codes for CASSLQGGVRYEQYF.

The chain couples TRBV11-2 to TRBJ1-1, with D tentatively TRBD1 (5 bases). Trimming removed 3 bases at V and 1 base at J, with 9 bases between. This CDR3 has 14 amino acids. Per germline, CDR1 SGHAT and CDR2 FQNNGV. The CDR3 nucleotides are TGTGCCAGCAGCTTCCAGGGTACGAACACTGAAGCTTTCTTT. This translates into CASSFQGTNTEAFF.

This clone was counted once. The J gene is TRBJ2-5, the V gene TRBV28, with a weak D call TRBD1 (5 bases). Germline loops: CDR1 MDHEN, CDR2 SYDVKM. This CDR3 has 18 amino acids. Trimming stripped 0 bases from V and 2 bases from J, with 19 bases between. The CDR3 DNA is TGTGCCAGCAGTTTATGGTCCTTTGGTGGTAGGGGTCAAGAGACCCAGTACTTC. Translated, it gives CASSLWSFGGRGQETQYF.

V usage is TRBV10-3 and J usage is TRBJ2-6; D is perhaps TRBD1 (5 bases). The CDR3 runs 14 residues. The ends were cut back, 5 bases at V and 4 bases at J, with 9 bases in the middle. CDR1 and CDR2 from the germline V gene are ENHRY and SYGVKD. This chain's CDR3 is CAISRGSGANVLTF. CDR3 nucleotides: TGTGCCATCAGTAGGGGTTCGGGGGCCAACGTCCTGACTTTC.

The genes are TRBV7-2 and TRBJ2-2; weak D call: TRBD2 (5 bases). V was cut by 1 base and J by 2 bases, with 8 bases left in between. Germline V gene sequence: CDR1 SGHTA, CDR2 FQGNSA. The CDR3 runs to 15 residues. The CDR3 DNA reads TGTGCCAGCAGCTTAGTCGGGATCAACACCGGGGAGCTGTTTTTT. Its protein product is CASSLVGINTGELFF.

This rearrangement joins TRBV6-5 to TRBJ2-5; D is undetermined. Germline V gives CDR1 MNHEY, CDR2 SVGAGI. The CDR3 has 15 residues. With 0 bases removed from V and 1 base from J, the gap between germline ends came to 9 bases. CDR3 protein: CASSYSMGSQETQYF. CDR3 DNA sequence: TGTGCCAGCAGTTACTCGATGGGCAGCCAAGAGACCCAGTACTTC.

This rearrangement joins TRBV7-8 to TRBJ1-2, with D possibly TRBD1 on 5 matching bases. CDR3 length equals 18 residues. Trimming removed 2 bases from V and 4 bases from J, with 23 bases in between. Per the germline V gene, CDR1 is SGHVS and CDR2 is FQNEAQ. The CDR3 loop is CASSLTDPGPGVFYGYTF. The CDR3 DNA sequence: TGTGCCAGCAGCTTAACAGACCCCGGGCCGGGGGTTTTCTATGGCTACACCTTC.

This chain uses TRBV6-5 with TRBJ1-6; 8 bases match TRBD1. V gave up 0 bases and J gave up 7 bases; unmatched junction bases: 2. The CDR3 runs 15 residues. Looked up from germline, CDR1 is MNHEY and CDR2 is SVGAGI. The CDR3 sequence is CASSYSTGENSPLHF. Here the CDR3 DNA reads TGTGCCAGCAGTTACTCGACAGGGGAAAATTCACCCCTCCACTTT.

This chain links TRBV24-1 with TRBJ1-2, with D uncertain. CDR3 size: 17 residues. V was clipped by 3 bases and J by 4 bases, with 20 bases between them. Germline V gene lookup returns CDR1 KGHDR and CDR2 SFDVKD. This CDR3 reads CATSDNSERTTIYGYTF. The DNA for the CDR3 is TGTGCCACCAGTGATAATTCGGAGCGAACGACTATCTATGGCTACACCTTC.

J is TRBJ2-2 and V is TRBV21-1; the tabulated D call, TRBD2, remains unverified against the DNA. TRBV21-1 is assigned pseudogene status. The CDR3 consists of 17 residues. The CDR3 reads CARILWTSGENTGELFF. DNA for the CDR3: TGTGCCAGGATCCTGTGGACTAGCGGGGAGAACACCGGGGAGCTGTTTTTT.

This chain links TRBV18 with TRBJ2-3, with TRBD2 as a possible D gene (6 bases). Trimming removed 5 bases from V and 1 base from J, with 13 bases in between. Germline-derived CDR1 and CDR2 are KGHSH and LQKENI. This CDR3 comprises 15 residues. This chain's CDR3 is CASSSLSGGTDTQYF. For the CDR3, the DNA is TGTGCCAGCTCATCACTTAGCGGAGGCACAGATACGCAGTATTTT.

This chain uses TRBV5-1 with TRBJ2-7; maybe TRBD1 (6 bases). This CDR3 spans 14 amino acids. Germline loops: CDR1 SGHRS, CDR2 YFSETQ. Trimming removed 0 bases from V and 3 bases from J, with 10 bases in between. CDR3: CASSLGDTRYEQYF. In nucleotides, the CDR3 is TGCGCCAGCAGCTTGGGGGACACCCGCTACGAGCAGTACTTC. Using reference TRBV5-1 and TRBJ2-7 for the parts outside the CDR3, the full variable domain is KAGVTQTPRYLIKTRGQQVTLSCSPISGHRSVSWYQQTPGQGLQFLFEYFSETQRNKGNFPGRFSGRQFSNSRSEMNVSTLELGDSALYLCASSLGDTRYEQYFGPGTRLTVT.

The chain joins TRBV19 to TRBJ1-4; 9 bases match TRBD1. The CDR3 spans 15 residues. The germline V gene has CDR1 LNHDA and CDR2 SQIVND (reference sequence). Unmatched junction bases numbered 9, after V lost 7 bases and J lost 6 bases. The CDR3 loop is CASTARDRVHEKLFF. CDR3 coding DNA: TGTGCCAGTACCGCTCGGGACAGGGTGCATGAAAAACTGTTTTTT.

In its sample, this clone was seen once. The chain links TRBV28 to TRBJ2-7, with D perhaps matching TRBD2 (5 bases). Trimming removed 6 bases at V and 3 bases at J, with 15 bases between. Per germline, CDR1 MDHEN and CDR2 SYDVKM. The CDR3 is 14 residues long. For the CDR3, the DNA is TGTGCCAGCAGCCCCGCGGGTGAGATCTACGAGCAGTACTTC. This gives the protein CASSPAGEIYEQYF. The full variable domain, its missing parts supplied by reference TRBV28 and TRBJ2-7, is DVKVTQSSRYLVKRTGEKVFLECVQDMDHENMFWYRQDPGLGLRLIYFSYDVKMKEKGDIPEGYSVSREKKERFSLILESASTNQTSMYLCASSPAGEIYEQYFGPGTRLTVT.

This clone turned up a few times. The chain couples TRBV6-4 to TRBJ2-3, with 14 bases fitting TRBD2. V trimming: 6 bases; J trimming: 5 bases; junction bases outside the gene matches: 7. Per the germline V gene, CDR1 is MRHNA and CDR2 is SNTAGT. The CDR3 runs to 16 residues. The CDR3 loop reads CASSPTSGGAGDTQYF. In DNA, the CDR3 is TGTGCCAGCAGCCCGACTAGCGGGGGGGCGGGAGATACGCAGTATTTT.

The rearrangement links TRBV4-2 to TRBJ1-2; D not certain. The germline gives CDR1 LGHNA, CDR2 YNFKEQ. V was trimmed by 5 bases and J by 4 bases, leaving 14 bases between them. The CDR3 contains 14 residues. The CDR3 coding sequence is TGTGCCAGCAGCGTAGAGGGCGGTGCCTATGGCTACACCTTC. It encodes CASSVEGGAYGYTF.

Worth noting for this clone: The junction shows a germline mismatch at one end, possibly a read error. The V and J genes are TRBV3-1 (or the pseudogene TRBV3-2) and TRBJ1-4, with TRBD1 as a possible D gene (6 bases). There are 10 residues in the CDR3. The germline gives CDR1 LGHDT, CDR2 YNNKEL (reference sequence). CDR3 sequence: CASSPRDTLF. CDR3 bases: TGTGCCAGCAGCCCCCGGGACACGCTTTTT.

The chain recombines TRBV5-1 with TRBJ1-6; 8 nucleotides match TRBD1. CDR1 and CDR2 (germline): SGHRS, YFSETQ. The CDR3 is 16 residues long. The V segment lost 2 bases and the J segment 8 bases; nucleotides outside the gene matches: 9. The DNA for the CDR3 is TGCGCCAGCAGCTTAACGCCACAGGGGGGGGATTCACCCCTCCACTTT. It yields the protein CASSLTPQGGDSPLHF.

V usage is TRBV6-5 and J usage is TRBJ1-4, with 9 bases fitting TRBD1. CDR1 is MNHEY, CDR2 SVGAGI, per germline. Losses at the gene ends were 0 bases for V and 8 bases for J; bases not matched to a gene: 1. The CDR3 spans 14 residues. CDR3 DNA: TGTGCCAGCAGTTACTCGACAGGGGGGGAAAAACTGTTTTTT. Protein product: CASSYSTGGEKLFF.

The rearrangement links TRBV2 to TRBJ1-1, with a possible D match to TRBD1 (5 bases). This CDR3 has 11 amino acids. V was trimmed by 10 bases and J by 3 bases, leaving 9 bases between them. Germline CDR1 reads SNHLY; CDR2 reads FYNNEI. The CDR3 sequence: CATRRDTEAFF. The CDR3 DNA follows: TGTGCCACGCGCAGGGACACTGAAGCTTTCTTT.

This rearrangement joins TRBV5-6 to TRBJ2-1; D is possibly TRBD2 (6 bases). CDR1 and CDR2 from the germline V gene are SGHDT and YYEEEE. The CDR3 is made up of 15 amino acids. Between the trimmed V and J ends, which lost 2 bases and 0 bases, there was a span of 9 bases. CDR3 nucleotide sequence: TGTGCCAGCAGCTTTGGGGGGAGCTCCTACAATGAGCAGTTCTTC. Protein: CASSFGGSSYNEQFF.

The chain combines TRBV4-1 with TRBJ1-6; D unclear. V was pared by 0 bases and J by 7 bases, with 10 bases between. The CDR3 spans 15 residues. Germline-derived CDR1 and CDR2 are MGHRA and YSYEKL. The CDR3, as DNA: TGCGCCAGCAGCCAAGACGGGAGGAGGAATTCACCCCTCCACTTT. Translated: CASSQDGRRNSPLHF.

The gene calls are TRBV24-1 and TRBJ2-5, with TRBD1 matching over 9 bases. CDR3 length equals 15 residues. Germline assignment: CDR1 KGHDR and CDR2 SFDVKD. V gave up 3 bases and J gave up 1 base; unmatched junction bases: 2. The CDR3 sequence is CATSDQGQGQETQYF. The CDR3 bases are TGTGCCACCAGTGATCAGGGACAGGGCCAAGAGACCCAGTACTTC.

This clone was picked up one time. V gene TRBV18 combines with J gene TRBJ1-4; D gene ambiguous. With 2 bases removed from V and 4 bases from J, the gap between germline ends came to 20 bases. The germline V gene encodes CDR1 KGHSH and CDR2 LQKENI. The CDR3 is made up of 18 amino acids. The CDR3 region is CASSPGREELAGNEKLFF. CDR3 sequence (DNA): TGTGCCAGCTCACCAGGGAGGGAGGAACTTGCAGGTAATGAAAAACTGTTTTTT.

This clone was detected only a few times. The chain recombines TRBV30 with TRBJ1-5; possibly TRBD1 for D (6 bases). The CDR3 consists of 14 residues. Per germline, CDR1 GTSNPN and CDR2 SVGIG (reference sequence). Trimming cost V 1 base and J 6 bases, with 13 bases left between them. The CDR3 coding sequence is TGTGCCTGGAGTGCCATTCAACAGGGTCAGCCCCAGCATTTT. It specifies CAWSAIQQGQPQHF.

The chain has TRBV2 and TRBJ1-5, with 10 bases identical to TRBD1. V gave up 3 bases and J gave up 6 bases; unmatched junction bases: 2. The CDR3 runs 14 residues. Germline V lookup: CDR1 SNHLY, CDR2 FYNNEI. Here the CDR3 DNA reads TGTGCCAGCAGTGAGGGGACAGGGGCTCAGCCCCAGCATTTT. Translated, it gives CASSEGTGAQPQHF.

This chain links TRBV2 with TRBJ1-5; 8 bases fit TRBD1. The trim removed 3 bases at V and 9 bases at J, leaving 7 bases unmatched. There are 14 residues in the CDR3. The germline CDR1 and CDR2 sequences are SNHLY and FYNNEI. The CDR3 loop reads CASSDQDRVRPQHF. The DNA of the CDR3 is TGTGCCAGCAGTGATCAGGACAGGGTGAGGCCCCAGCATTTT.